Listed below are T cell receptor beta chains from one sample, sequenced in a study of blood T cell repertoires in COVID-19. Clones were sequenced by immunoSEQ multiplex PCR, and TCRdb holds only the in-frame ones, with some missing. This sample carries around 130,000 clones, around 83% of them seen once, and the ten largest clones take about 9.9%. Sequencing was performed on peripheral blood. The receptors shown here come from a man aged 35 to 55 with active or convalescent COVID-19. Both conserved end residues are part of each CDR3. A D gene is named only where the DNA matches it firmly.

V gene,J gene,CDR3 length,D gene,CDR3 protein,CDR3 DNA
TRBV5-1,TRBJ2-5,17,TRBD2,CASSLAVSGGAQETQYF,TGCGCCAGCAGCTTGGCTGTTAGCGGGGGAGCCCAAGAGACCCAGTACTTC
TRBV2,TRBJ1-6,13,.,CASSASGHSPLHF,TGTGCCAGCAGTGCGTCAGGGCATTCACCCCTCCACTTT
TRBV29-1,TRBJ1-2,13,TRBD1,CSVGDMTGVGYTF,TGCAGCGTTGGTGATATGACAGGGGTCGGCTACACCTTC
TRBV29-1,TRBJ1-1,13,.,CSVVGSGNTEAFF,TGCAGCGTTGTGGGCAGCGGGAACACTGAAGCTTTCTTT
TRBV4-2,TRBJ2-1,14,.,CASSQGTMGFEQFF,TGTGCCAGCAGCCAAGGGACTATGGGATTTGAGCAGTTCTTC
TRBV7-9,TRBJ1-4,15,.,CASTPGEYGNEKLFF,TGTGCCAGCACCCCAGGGGAATATGGTAATGAAAAACTGTTTTTT
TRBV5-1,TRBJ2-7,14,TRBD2,CASSSGLAYYEQYF,TGCGCCAGCAGCTCGGGACTAGCTTACTACGAGCAGTACTTC
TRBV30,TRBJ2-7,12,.,CAWSPGGYEQYF,TGTGCCTGGTCCCCTGGGGGGTACGAGCAGTACTTC
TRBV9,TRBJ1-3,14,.,CASRDAGPGNTIYF,TGTGCCAGCAGAGACGCAGGGCCCGGAAACACCATATATTTT
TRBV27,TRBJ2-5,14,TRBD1,CASSRTGVPETQYF,TGTGCCAGCAGCCGAACAGGGGTCCCGGAGACCCAGTACTTC